This T cell receptor beta chain was sequenced for a study of T cells in Graves' hyperthyroidism and ophthalmopathy. RNA transcripts served as the template for amplifying TCR beta CDR3 regions. The HTBI primer set drove a first-round RT-PCR of the TCR CDR3. TCRdb reprocessed the multiplex PCR reads via MiXCR and lists one record per CDR3 protein. The sample records some 420,000 distinct CDR3 sequences, roughly 15% being singletons. Each diagnosis was grounded in clinical symptoms, serum thyroxine and TRAb, thyroid ultrasound, and orbital computed tomography. This clonotype was seen ten or more times. This CDR3 has 16 residues. The germline CDR1 and CDR2 sequences are LGHDT and YNNKEL (reference sequence). Trimming left V 0 bases short and J 4 bases short, with 16 bases between.

Sequenced sample: blood. The clonotype originates from a woman aged 18-29 years with Graves' hyperthyroidism. The chain combines TRBV3-1 with TRBJ2-7; D possibly uses TRBD1 or TRBD2 (5 bases each). This chain's CDR3 is CASSQDWPRGYYEQYF. The CDR3 region has the DNA TGTGCCAGCAGCCAAGACTGGCCGAGGGGATATTACGAGCAGTACTTC.